The rows below give T cell receptor beta chains drawn from one sample of a study of tumor and adjacent non-tumor tissue in lung cancer. TCRdb reprocessed the multiplex PCR reads with MiXCR, giving one entry per CDR3 protein. This sample yields 200,000 to 250,000 distinct CDR3 sequences, of which 71% are seen a single time; roughly 24% belongs to the top ten. Sequencing was carried out using lung tumor tissue. Receptor source: a man between 60 and 75 years old with non-small cell lung cancer. CDR3s include the opening cysteine and the closing phenylalanine or tryptophan. Fields, in order: V gene, J gene, D gene, clone size, CDR3 protein, CDR3 DNA. D genes are given only for firm matches. Expanded clones are given a class, and other clones once, few, many or no size at all.

V: TRBV11-3; J: TRBJ1-1; D: -; size: many; CDR3: CASSLVRANTEAFF; DNA: TGTGCCAGCAGCTTAGTCAGAGCTAACACTGAAGCTTTCTTT
V: TRBV20-1; J: TRBJ2-1; D: TRBD1; size: many; CDR3: CSARDTGGVNEQFF; DNA: TGCAGTGCTAGAGATACAGGGGGCGTAAATGAGCAGTTCTTC
V: TRBV29-1; J: TRBJ2-2; D: -; size: many; CDR3: CSVVLSGRTGTGELFF; DNA: TGCAGCGTTGTACTTAGCGGCCGAACGGGTACCGGGGAGCTGTTTTTT
V: TRBV6-1; J: TRBJ1-2; D: -; size: -; CDR3: CASSRDYGYTF; DNA: TGTGCCAGCAGTCGTGACTATGGCTACACCTTC
V: TRBV11-2; J: TRBJ1-2; D: -; size: -; CDR3: CASSFSPGQGANYGYTF; DNA: TGTGCCAGCAGCTTCTCACCGGGACAAGGGGCTAACTATGGCTACACCTTC
V: TRBV20-1; J: TRBJ2-5; D: TRBD2; size: many; CDR3: CSAEQLAGGPKTQYF; DNA: TGCAGTGCTGAGCAACTAGCGGGAGGGCCGAAGACCCAGTACTTC
V: TRBV20-1; J: TRBJ1-2; D: -; size: once; CDR3: CSATLTGQTKAGDTF; DNA: TGCAGTGCTACGCTCACCGGACAGACCAAAGCCGGGGACACCTTC
V: TRBV20-1; J: TRBJ2-4; D: TRBD2; size: few; CDR3: CSMLGTGLDIQYF; DNA: TGCAGTATGCTAGGTACGGGACTAGACATTCAGTACTTC
V: TRBV4-2; J: TRBJ1-1; D: -; size: -; CDR3: CASSQGGCGTEAFF; DNA: TGTGCCAGCAGCCAAGGGGGTTGCGGGACTGAAGCTTTCTTT
V: TRBV20-1; J: TRBJ2-5; D: -; size: few; CDR3: CSARDNSQETQYF; DNA: TGCAGTGCTAGAGATAATAGCCAAGAGACCCAGTACTTC
V: TRBV6-2/TRBV6-3; J: TRBJ1-6; D: -; size: few; CDR3: CASRLEGSNSPLHF; DNA: TGTGCCAGCAGGCTGGAAGGTTCGAATTCACCCCTCCACTTT
V: TRBV19; J: TRBJ2-1; D: -; size: -; CDR3: CASISPVGNEQFF; DNA: TGTGCTAGTATATCCCCCGTGGGGAATGAGCAGTTCTTC
V: TRBV11-1; J: TRBJ2-2; D: -; size: once; CDR3: CTSSLVGASQELFF; DNA: TGTACCAGCAGCTTAGTGGGCGCGAGTCAGGAGCTGTTTTTT
V: TRBV6-2/TRBV6-3; J: TRBJ2-1; D: -; size: few; CDR3: CASGGFKAPWDEQFF; DNA: TGTGCCAGCGGGGGCTTTAAGGCTCCGTGGGATGAGCAGTTCTTC
V: TRBV4-1; J: TRBJ1-4; D: -; size: -; CDR3: CASSQTRVEKLFF; DNA: TGCGCCAGCAGCCAAACCAGGGTTGAAAAACTGTTTTTT